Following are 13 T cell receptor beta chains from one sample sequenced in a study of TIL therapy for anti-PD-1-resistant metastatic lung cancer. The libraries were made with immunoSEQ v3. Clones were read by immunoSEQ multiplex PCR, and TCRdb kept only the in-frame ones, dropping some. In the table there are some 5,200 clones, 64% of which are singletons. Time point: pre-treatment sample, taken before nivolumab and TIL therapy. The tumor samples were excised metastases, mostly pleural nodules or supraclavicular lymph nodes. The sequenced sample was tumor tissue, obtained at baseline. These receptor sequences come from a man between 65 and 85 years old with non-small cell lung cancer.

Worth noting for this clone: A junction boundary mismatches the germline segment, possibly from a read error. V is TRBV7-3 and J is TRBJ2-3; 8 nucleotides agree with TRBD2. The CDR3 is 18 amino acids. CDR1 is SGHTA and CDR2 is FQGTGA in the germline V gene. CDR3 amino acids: CASSLIGSGASSTDTQYF. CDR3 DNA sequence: TGTGCCAGCAGCTTAATCGGTAGCGGGGCCTCAAGCACCGATACGCAGTATTTT. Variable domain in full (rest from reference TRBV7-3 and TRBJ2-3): GAGVSQTPSNKVTEKGKYVELRCDPISGHTALYWYRQSLGQGPEFLIYFQGTGAADDSGLPNDRFFAVRPEGSVSTLKIQRTERGDSAVYLCASSLIGSGASSTDTQYFGPGTRLTVL.

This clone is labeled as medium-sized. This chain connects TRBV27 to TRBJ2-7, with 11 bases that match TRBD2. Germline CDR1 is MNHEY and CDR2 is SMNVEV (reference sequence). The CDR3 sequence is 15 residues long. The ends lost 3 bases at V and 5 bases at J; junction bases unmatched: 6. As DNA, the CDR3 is TGTGCCAGCAGTTTTACAACTAGCGGGAGTAACGAGCAGTACTTC. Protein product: CASSFTTSGSNEQYF.

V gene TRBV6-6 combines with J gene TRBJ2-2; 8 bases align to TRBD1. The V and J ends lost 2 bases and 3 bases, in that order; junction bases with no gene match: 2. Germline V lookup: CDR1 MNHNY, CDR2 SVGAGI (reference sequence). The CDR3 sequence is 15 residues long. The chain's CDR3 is CASSYRGQDTGELFF. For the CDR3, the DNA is TGTGCCAGCAGTTACCGGGGACAGGACACCGGGGAGCTGTTTTTT.

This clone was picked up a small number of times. In DNA form, the CDR3 reads TGTGCCAGCAGCTTAGGACAGGGGACCACCGGGGAGCTGTTTTTT. Protein product: CASSLGQGTTGELFF. The chain recombines TRBV11-3 with TRBJ2-2; 8 nucleotides agree with TRBD1. Looked up from germline, CDR1 is SGHNT and CDR2 is YENEEA. V dropped 1 base and J dropped 4; count of bases not matched to a gene: 2. The CDR3 has 15 amino acids.

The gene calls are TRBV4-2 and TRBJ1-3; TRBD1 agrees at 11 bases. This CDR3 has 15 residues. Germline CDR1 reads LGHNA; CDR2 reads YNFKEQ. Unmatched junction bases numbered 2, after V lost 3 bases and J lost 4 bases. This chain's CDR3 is CASSQGQGEGNTIYF. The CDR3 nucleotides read TGTGCCAGCAGCCAGGGACAGGGGGAAGGAAACACCATATATTTT.

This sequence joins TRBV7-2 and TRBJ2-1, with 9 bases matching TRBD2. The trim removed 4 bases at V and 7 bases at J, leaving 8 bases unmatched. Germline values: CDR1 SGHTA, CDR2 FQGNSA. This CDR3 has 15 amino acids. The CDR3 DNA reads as TGTGCCAGCAGCTCCCGGCGGGAGGGCCTGAATGAGCAGTTCTTC. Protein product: CASSSRREGLNEQFF.

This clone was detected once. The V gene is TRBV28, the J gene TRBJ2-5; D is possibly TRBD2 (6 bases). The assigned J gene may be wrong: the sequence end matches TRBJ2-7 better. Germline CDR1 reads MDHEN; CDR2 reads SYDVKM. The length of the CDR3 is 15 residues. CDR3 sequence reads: CASSLIGGSPYEQYF. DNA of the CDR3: TGTGCCAGCAGTTTAATCGGGGGTAGCCCCTACGAGCAGTACTTC.

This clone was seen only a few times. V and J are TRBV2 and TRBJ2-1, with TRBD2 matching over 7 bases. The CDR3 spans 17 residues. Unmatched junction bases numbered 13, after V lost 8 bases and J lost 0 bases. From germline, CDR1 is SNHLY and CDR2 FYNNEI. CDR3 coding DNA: TGTGCCAGCGGCGGGGCTAGCGGTTTGAGCTCCTACAATGAGCAGTTCTTC. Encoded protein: CASGGASGLSSYNEQFF.

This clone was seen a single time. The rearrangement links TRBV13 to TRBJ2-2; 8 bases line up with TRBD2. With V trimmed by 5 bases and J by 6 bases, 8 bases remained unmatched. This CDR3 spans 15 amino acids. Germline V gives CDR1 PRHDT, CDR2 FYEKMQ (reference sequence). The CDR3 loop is CASSDSGMPPGELFF. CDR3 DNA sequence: TGTGCCAGCAGCGATAGCGGGATGCCCCCCGGGGAGCTGTTTTTT. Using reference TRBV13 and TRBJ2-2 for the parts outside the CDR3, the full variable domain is AAGVIQSPRHLIKEKRETATLKCYPIPRHDTVYWYQQGPGQDPQFLISFYEKMQSDKGSIPDRFSAQQFSDYHSELNMSSLELGDSALYFCASSDSGMPPGELFFGEGSRLTVL.

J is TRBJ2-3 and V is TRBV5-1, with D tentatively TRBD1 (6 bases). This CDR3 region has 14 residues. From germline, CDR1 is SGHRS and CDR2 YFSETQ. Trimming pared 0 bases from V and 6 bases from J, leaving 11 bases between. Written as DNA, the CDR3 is TGCGCCAGCAGCTTGGACAGGGCCCCGGATACGCAGTATTTT. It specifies CASSLDRAPDTQYF.

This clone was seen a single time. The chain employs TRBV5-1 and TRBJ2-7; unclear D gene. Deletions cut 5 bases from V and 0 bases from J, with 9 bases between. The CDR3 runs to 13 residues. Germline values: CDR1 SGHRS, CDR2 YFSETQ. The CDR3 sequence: CASREPSSYEQYF. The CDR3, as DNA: TGCGCCAGCAGGGAACCGAGCTCCTACGAGCAGTACTTC.

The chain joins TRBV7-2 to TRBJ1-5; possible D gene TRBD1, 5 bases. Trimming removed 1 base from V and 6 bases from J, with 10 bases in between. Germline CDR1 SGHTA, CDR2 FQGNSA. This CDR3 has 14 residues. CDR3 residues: CASSLDQGGQPQHF. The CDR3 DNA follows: TGTGCCAGCAGCTTAGATCAGGGAGGTCAGCCCCAGCATTTT.

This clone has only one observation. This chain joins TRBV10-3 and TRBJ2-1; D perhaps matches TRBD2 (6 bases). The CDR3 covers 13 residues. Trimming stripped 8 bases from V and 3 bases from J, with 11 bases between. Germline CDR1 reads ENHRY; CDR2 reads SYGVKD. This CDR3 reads CAIGPTSYNEQFF. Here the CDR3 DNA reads TGTGCCATCGGTCCGACTAGCTACAATGAGCAGTTCTTC.